The rows below give T cell receptor beta chains drawn from one sample of a study of OX40 agonist ivuxolimab in advanced cancers. Repertoires were generated with immunoSEQ multiplex PCR, while TCRdb's copy carries only in-frame clones and drops some. The table has over 70,000 clones, about 91% seen once. This material consisted of CD4+ or CD8+ T cells sorted from blood, taken in a trial of the OX40 agonist ivuxolimab. The source is an adult with an advanced solid tumor such as melanoma, head and neck, liver or kidney cancer. CDR3s include the opening cysteine and the closing phenylalanine or tryptophan. A D gene is named only where the DNA matches it firmly. Clone sizes are given selectively: once, few, many, or a class where the clone is expanded.

J: TRBJ2-6
D: .
V: TRBV7-3
size: .
DNA: TGTGCCAGCAGCTTAAGAGCAGGGCGCAATTACTCTGGGGCCAACGTCCTGACTTTC
CDR3: CASSLRAGRNYSGANVLTF

J: TRBJ2-1
D: TRBD2
V: TRBV6-6
size: once
DNA: TGTGCCAGCAGCGGGGGCGGGGGGGCTTCCTACAATGAGCAGTTCTTC
CDR3: CASSGGGGASYNEQFF

J: TRBJ1-6
D: .
V: TRBV10-2
size: few
DNA: TGCGCCACCGGACCAAATAATTCACCCCTCCACTTT
CDR3: CATGPNNSPLHF

J: TRBJ2-1
D: .
V: TRBV6-1
size: .
DNA: TGTGCCAGCGGGCGGTTGGTTCATCAGTTCTTC
CDR3: CASGRLVHQFF

J: TRBJ1-1
D: TRBD1
V: TRBV10-3
size: .
DNA: TGTGCCATCAGCTTGGGACAGACAATGAACACTGAAGCTTTCTTT
CDR3: CAISLGQTMNTEAFF

J: TRBJ2-3
D: TRBD2
V: TRBV2
size: .
DNA: TGTGCCAGCAGTTCCCAGGGACTAGCGGGAGATACGCAGTATTTT
CDR3: CASSSQGLAGDTQYF

J: TRBJ1-3
D: .
V: TRBV14
size: .
DNA: TGTGCCAGCAGCCATTTCCGCACGAGCTCTGGAAACACCATATATTTT
CDR3: CASSHFRTSSGNTIYF

J: TRBJ2-5
D: .
V: TRBV5-1
size: .
DNA: TGCGCCAGCAGCTTTGGGCCCCAGGGTCAAGAGACCCAGTACTTC
CDR3: CASSFGPQGQETQYF

J: TRBJ2-3
D: TRBD2
V: TRBV7-3
size: .
DNA: TGTGCCAGCAGCTCTTTATATGCGGGAGCAGGCGATACGCAGTATTTT
CDR3: CASSSLYAGAGDTQYF

J: TRBJ2-3
D: .
V: TRBV4-2
size: .
DNA: TGTGCCAGCAGCCAAGGGGGTCCGCTTGCAGATACGCAGTATTTT
CDR3: CASSQGGPLADTQYF

J: TRBJ2-2
D: TRBD2
V: TRBV14
size: .
DNA: TGTGCCAGCAGCTTCCGAGCGGGGGCGAGGGCGAACACCGGGGAGCTGTTTTTT
CDR3: CASSFRAGARANTGELFF

J: TRBJ2-1
D: .
V: TRBV5-5
size: .
DNA: TGTGCCAGCAGTACAGGGTACAATGAGCAGTTCTTC
CDR3: CASSTGYNEQFF

J: TRBJ1-5
D: .
V: TRBV7-8
size: .
DNA: TGTGCCAGCAGCCTAACGGTGGGGAATCAGCCCCAGCATTTT
CDR3: CASSLTVGNQPQHF

J: TRBJ1-2
D: .
V: TRBV2
size: .
DNA: TGTGCCAGCAGTGAGGGCAGGGAGGTCGGCTACACCTTC
CDR3: CASSEGREVGYTF

J: TRBJ1-1
D: TRBD1
V: TRBV5-1
size: .
DNA: TGCGCCAGCAGCTTGGGACCTCAGGGGGCGGGCACTGAAGCTTTCTTT
CDR3: CASSLGPQGAGTEAFF

J: TRBJ1-5
D: .
V: TRBV28
size: .
DNA: TGTGCCAGCAGGGTGGGGAATCAGCCCCAGCATTTT
CDR3: CASRVGNQPQHF

J: TRBJ2-7
D: TRBD2
V: TRBV7-3
size: .
DNA: TGTGCCAGCAGCTTAGCGGGAGACGAGCAGTACTTC
CDR3: CASSLAGDEQYF

J: TRBJ1-5
D: .
V: TRBV7-2
size: .
DNA: TGTGCCAGCAGCCCCCAGGTAACTCTGGGGGGGAATCAGCCCCAGCATTTT
CDR3: CASSPQVTLGGNQPQHF

J: TRBJ1-4
D: .
V: TRBV7-9
size: .
DNA: TGTGCCAGCAGCTCCAGGTTGCGGGTATGGGGAAAACTGTTTTTT
CDR3: CASSSRLRVWGKLFF

J: TRBJ1-2
D: .
V: TRBV6-5
size: .
DNA: TGTGCCAGCAGTTACCGGGCCAGGGGACTTGGTGGCTACACCTTC
CDR3: CASSYRARGLGGYTF

J: TRBJ2-7
D: .
V: TRBV4-2
size: .
DNA: TGTGCCAGCAGCCAAGACAGGGGAGTTTACGAGCAGTACTTC
CDR3: CASSQDRGVYEQYF

J: TRBJ2-2
D: .
V: TRBV2
size: .
DNA: TGTGCCATAGAGACGGGGGCCAACACCGGGGAGCTGTTTTTT
CDR3: CAIETGANTGELFF

J: TRBJ2-5
D: .
V: TRBV6-5
size: few
DNA: TGTGCCAGCAGTTACAAGGACTACCAAGAGACCCAGTACTTC
CDR3: CASSYKDYQETQYF

J: TRBJ2-3
D: .
V: TRBV9
size: .
DNA: TGTGCCAGCAGCGTAGTGGGAGTTAGTCACGTCGACCCCACAGATACGCAGTATTTT
CDR3: CASSVVGVSHVDPTDTQYF

J: TRBJ1-6
D: .
V: TRBV9
size: once
DNA: TGTGCCAGCAGCGTAAATGAGGGGAAATCACCCCTCCACTTT
CDR3: CASSVNEGKSPLHF

J: TRBJ2-7
D: TRBD1
V: TRBV7-2
size: once
DNA: TGTGCCAGCAGCTTAGGTTACGGACAGGGGGTAGATTACGAGCAGTACTTC
CDR3: CASSLGYGQGVDYEQYF

J: TRBJ1-1
D: .
V: TRBV15
size: .
DNA: TGTGCCACCAGCAGAGTAATCAGGGGCACTGAAGCTTTCTTT
CDR3: CATSRVIRGTEAFF

J: TRBJ2-7
D: TRBD1
V: TRBV4-1
size: .
DNA: TGCGCCAGCACCCGAATACCGGGACAGACCTCCTACGAGCAGTACTTC
CDR3: CASTRIPGQTSYEQYF

J: TRBJ1-5
D: TRBD1
V: TRBV5-5
size: .
DNA: TGTGCCAGCAGCTTGAGGACAGGGATCCCTCAGCCCCAGCATTTT
CDR3: CASSLRTGIPQPQHF

J: TRBJ2-3
D: .
V: TRBV7-2
size: .
DNA: TGTGCCAGCAGCTCCGGAAGGCGTTATCCAGATACGCAGTATTTT
CDR3: CASSSGRRYPDTQYF

J: TRBJ1-2
D: TRBD1
V: TRBV7-3
size: .
DNA: TGTGCCAGCAGCCCCGGGACAGGGGCGAGCGGCTACACCTTC
CDR3: CASSPGTGASGYTF

J: TRBJ1-6
D: .
V: TRBV6-6
size: .
DNA: TGTGCCAGCAGTCGGGGACCGTATAATTCACCCCTCCACTTT
CDR3: CASSRGPYNSPLHF

J: TRBJ2-6
D: TRBD2
V: TRBV7-3
size: .
DNA: TGTGCCAGCAGCACTAGCGGAGGTTCTGGGGCCAACGTCCTGACTTTC
CDR3: CASSTSGGSGANVLTF

J: TRBJ1-1
D: TRBD1
V: TRBV28
size: .
DNA: TGTGCCAGCAGTTCTGGAGGACAGGGGGCTTTCTTT
CDR3: CASSSGGQGAFF

J: TRBJ2-7
D: TRBD1
V: TRBV6-1
size: once
DNA: TGTGCCAGCGGGACAGCCGACTCCTACGAGCAGTACTTC
CDR3: CASGTADSYEQYF

J: TRBJ1-2
D: .
V: TRBV6-1
size: .
DNA: TGTGCCAGCAACAAAGCCTTTCCCGGGTATGGCTACACCTTC
CDR3: CASNKAFPGYGYTF

J: TRBJ2-1
D: TRBD2
V: TRBV27
size: .
DNA: TGTGCCAGCAGTCCCCAGCCCGGGACTAGCGGAGTCAGCGTCCTGGGTGAGCAGTTCTTC
CDR3: CASSPQPGTSGVSVLGEQFF

J: TRBJ1-2
D: .
V: TRBV7-2
size: .
DNA: TGTGCCAGCAGCGGCGGACCGGGGAACTATGGCTACACCTTC
CDR3: CASSGGPGNYGYTF

J: TRBJ2-2
D: TRBD2
V: TRBV13
size: .
DNA: TGTGCCAGCAGGGCTAGCGGCACCGGGGAGCTGTTTTTT
CDR3: CASRASGTGELFF

J: TRBJ1-5
D: .
V: TRBV10-3
size: .
DNA: TGTGCCATCAGTGAGTCGAACAGTGGCAATCAGCCCCAGCATTTT
CDR3: CAISESNSGNQPQHF

J: TRBJ2-1
D: .
V: TRBV7-3
size: .
DNA: TGTGCCAGCAGCTTCCAGGTGGGAGGTAATGAGCAGTTCTTC
CDR3: CASSFQVGGNEQFF

J: TRBJ2-2
D: TRBD1
V: TRBV7-3
size: .
DNA: TGTGCCAGCAGCTTGTGGGACTTGGGACAGGGGGTACCCGGGGAGCTGTTTTTT
CDR3: CASSLWDLGQGVPGELFF

J: TRBJ2-1
D: TRBD1
V: TRBV5-1
size: .
DNA: TGCGCCAGCAGCTGGGGACAGGGCTACAATGAGCAGTTCTTC
CDR3: CASSWGQGYNEQFF

J: TRBJ2-3
D: TRBD2
V: TRBV6-4
size: .
DNA: TGTGCCAGCAGAGGGACTAGCGGGGGGCGGTACACAGATACGCAGTATTTT
CDR3: CASRGTSGGRYTDTQYF

J: TRBJ2-1
D: TRBD2
V: TRBV29-1
size: .
DNA: TGCAGCGTTGAGGGTAGCGGGGCTTACAATGAGCAGTTCTTC
CDR3: CSVEGSGAYNEQFF

J: TRBJ1-6
D: .
V: TRBV9
size: few
DNA: TGTGCCAGCAGCGTAGAGGGTCGGGATTCACCCCTCCACTTT
CDR3: CASSVEGRDSPLHF

J: TRBJ2-2
D: TRBD1
V: TRBV5-1
size: .
DNA: TGCGCCAGCAGCGATCCGGGACAGGGGGCGCGCACCGGGGAGCTGTTTTTT
CDR3: CASSDPGQGARTGELFF

J: TRBJ2-3
D: TRBD1
V: TRBV18
size: .
DNA: TGTGCCAGCTCACCAACAGGGGGCCGGACAGATACGCAGTATTTT
CDR3: CASSPTGGRTDTQYF

J: TRBJ2-1
D: TRBD1
V: TRBV6-1
size: .
DNA: TGTGCCAGCAGTGCCAACCGGGACAGGGACTACAATGAGCAGTTCTTC
CDR3: CASSANRDRDYNEQFF

J: TRBJ2-7
D: .
V: TRBV9
size: .
DNA: TGTGCCAGCAGCCAAGGACTAACCCTCTACGAGCAGTACTTC
CDR3: CASSQGLTLYEQYF

J: TRBJ2-5
D: .
V: TRBV28
size: once
DNA: TGTGCCAGCAGTTTTGGTCGCAGGGAAAAGGAGACCCAGTACTTC
CDR3: CASSFGRREKETQYF

J: TRBJ2-7
D: .
V: TRBV7-9
size: .
DNA: TGTGCCAGCAGCTTAGGTGGCGGATACGAGCAGTACTTC
CDR3: CASSLGGGYEQYF

J: TRBJ2-7
D: TRBD2
V: TRBV18
size: .
DNA: TGTGCCAGCTCACCGCCAACTAGCGGGCCCTCCTACGAGCAGTACTTC
CDR3: CASSPPTSGPSYEQYF

J: TRBJ1-3
D: .
V: TRBV5-1
size: few
DNA: TGCGCCAGCAGCTTGGCTGGCCAGCATGGAAACACCATATATTTT
CDR3: CASSLAGQHGNTIYF

J: TRBJ1-1
D: .
V: TRBV25-1
size: few
DNA: TGTGCCAGCAGTGGATTGGGGGAAGCTTTCTTT
CDR3: CASSGLGEAFF

J: TRBJ2-2
D: .
V: TRBV18
size: .
DNA: TGTGCCAGCTCACCGACGCTCGCGAACACCGGGGAGCTGTTTTTT
CDR3: CASSPTLANTGELFF

J: TRBJ2-5
D: .
V: TRBV30
size: few
DNA: TGTGCCTGGGAAACCAGGGGTGGGGAGACCCAGTACTTC
CDR3: CAWETRGGETQYF

J: TRBJ1-5
D: TRBD1
V: TRBV7-9
size: .
DNA: TGTGCCAGCAGCGCTGACAGGGGTTCGAGCAATCAGCCCCAGCATTTT
CDR3: CASSADRGSSNQPQHF

J: TRBJ1-1
D: .
V: TRBV19
size: .
DNA: TGTGCCACCAGCCTGCGACCTCGGATGAACACTGAAGCTTTCTTT
CDR3: CATSLRPRMNTEAFF

J: TRBJ1-4
D: TRBD1
V: TRBV9
size: .
DNA: TGTGCCAGCAGCTCGACAGGGGGTACAACTAATGAAAAACTGTTTTTT
CDR3: CASSSTGGTTNEKLFF